This entry concerns a single T cell receptor beta chain. The antigen this receptor binds is unknown. Base qualities are not provided; no much larger clone lies one nucleotide away. The sample originates from a study of T cell changes during pregnancy in multiple sclerosis (dated by TCRdb to between 2018 and 2021). In terms of the full investigation: The study looked at changes in the T cell repertoire across pregnancy in women with multiple sclerosis.

V loses 5 bases of germline sequence and J loses 4 bases, and the interval between the two ends is 14 bases. Counted from cysteine to phenylalanine, this CDR3 has 15 amino acids. The kept DNA is CDR3 alone, 45 bases in frame from the first base. Per the germline V gene, SGHTA is the CDR1 and FQGTGA is the CDR2. The library was built by means of the immunoSEQ multiplex PCR assay. The table comes from immuneACCESS by way of TCRdb, which keeps in-frame sequences with V and J called. Part of the clones is missing from these tables; in studies checked, under half for an unresolved V gene and the rest for unknown reasons. The sample records some 66,000 clones, around 90% of which are singletons. About 5.8% of the sample comes from the top ten.

The sample here was CD8+ T cells from peripheral blood mononuclear cells, taken before pregnancy. The sequence links TRBV7-3 to TRBJ2-2; the D region possibly corresponds to TRBD1 (5 bases align). This TCR derives from a female donor with multiple sclerosis, enrolled in a pregnancy study. In nucleotides, the sequence is TGTGCCAGCAGCGAATCAGGGTTTAGCACCGGGGAGCTGTTTTTT. Its translation is CASSESGFSTGELFF.